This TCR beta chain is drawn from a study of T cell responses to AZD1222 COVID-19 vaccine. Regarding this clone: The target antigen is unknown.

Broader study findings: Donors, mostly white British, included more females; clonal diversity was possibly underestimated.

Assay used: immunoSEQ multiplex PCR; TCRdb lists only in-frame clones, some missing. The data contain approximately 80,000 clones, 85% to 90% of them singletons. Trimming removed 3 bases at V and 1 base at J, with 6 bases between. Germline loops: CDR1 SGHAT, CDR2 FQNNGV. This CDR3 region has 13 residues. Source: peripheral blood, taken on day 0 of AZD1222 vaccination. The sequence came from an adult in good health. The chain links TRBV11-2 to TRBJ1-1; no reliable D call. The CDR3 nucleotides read TGTGCCAGCAGCTTGACATCGAACACTGAAGCTTTCTTT. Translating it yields CASSLTSNTEAFF.